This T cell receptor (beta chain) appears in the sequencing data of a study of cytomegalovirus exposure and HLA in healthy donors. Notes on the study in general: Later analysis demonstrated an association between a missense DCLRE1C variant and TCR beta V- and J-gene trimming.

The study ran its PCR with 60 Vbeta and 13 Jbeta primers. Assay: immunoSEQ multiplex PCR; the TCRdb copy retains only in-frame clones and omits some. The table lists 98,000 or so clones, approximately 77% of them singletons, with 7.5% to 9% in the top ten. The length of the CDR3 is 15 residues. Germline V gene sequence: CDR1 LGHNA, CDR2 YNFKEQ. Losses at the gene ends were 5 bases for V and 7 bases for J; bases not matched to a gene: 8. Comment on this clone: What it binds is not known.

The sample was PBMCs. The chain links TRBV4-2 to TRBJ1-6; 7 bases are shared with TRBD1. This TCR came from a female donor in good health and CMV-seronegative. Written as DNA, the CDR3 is TGTGCCAGCAGCGCCTCGACAGGGAAAAATTCACCCCTCCACTTT. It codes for CASSASTGKNSPLHF.